This T cell receptor beta chain was obtained from a study of cytomegalovirus exposure and HLA in healthy donors. Study-level points and caveats: CMV serostatus was the sole immune exposure information available. Reports indicated that the classifier achieved high specificity and sensitivity in diagnosing cytomegalovirus status. Upon later analysis, TCR association rates were observed to vary by HLA locus, being highest for DRB1 and lowest for HLA-C. Sequencing probably produced one cluster of sequence variants that were highly shared.

The CDR3 loop spans 16 amino acids. CDR1 and CDR2 (germline): WNHNN, SYGVQD (reference sequence). Deletions cut 2 bases from V and 7 bases from J, with 17 bases between. Researchers ran the PCR with 60 Vbeta and 13 Jbeta primers. Here immunoSEQ multiplex PCR was the method, and the copy in TCRdb shows in-frame clones only, minus some. The top ten hold 5% to 8% of the sample, which has 150,000 to 200,000 clones, 60% to 80% seen once. On this clone itself: Its antigen is still unknown.

Sequencing was carried out using PBMCs. The V call is TRBV10-1, the J call TRBJ1-4; D remains unclear. The source is a man in his forties in good health and CMV-seropositive. This CDR3 is CASSESFPGRGEKLFF. As DNA, the CDR3 is TGCGCCAGCAGTGAGAGTTTCCCAGGTCGGGGTGAAAAACTGTTTTTT.